The present T cell receptor beta chain was sequenced within a study of T-cell reconstitution after alpha-beta-depleted transplantation in children. Overall study findings and caveats: Counts and diversity of T cells one year after transplant came mostly from newly produced T cells. The origin of high day-60 TCRbeta diversity in some patients lay in surviving recipient T cells and thymic progenitors.

The CDR3 length is 13 residues. V shed 2 bases and J shed 5 bases, with 10 bases lying between them. Germline CDR1 reads LNHNV; CDR2 reads YYDKDF (reference sequence). TCRbeta library preparation incorporated unique molecular identifiers. TCRdb analysed the PCR reads with MiXCR anew, one entry per CDR3 protein. Here the sample spans 600,000 to 800,000 distinct CDR3 sequences, roughly 14% being singletons. This clonotype was seen only a few times. The target antigen is unknown. The source was PBMCs, collected before TCRalphabeta/CD19-depleted stem cell transplant. The sequence was collected from a girl aged 2 to 10 with congenital amegakaryocytic thrombocytopenia, due to receive a stem cell transplant. V usage is TRBV15 and J usage is TRBJ2-7; D remains unclear. The CDR3 region is CATSRPPSDEQYF. In nucleotides, the CDR3 is TGTGCCACCAGCAGACCCCCTTCTGACGAGCAGTACTTC.